Listed here are 20 T cell receptor beta chains from one sample, sequenced in a study of neurological immune-mediated disorders. One entry per CDR3 protein results from TCRdb running MiXCR on the 5' RACE reads. The table records tens of thousands of distinct CDR3 sequences, roughly 3.7% of them present only once. Sequenced input: PBMCs. Receptors originate from a man aged 50 to 59 with multiple sclerosis.

This clonotype was found many times. At one of its ends the junction is not consistent with the germline gene, which may arise from a read error. The chain recombines TRBV15 with TRBJ2-1; 8 bases match TRBD1. CDR3 length: 13 residues. Germline assignment: CDR1 LNHNV and CDR2 YYDKDF (reference sequence). CDR3 bases: TGTGCCACCAGCAGAGTGTTAGAGGACAGGGTGGTCTTC. It specifies CATSRVLEDRVVF.

This clonotype has a count of ten or more. J is TRBJ2-5 and V is TRBV5-1; no clear D gene. The CDR3 covers 13 residues. V dropped 1 base and J dropped 5 bases, with 9 bases sitting between them. Germline V gives CDR1 SGHRS, CDR2 YFSETQ. CDR3 nucleotides: TGCGCCAGCAGCTTGAGGTCCGGGGAGACCCAGTACTTC. Translation: CASSLRSGETQYF.

There are many counts of this clonotype. The V gene is TRBV5-5, the J gene TRBJ1-3; D ambiguous. Germline V gene lookup returns CDR1 SGHKS and CDR2 YYEKEE (reference sequence). This CDR3 has 15 residues. V shed 0 bases and J shed 4 bases, with 11 bases lying between them. The CDR3 protein is CASSLEGLNGNTIYF. CDR3 in DNA: TGTGCCAGCAGCTTGGAGGGTTTAAACGGAAACACCATATATTTT.

This clonotype was observed many times. The chain uses TRBV11-2 and TRBJ1-1; 7 nucleotides agree with TRBD1. The CDR3 spans 14 residues. Looked up from germline, CDR1 is SGHAT and CDR2 is FQNNGV. V shed 5 bases, J shed 10 bases, and the junction held 13 bases outside the gene matches. The CDR3 loop is CASSLLQGTPAAFF. CDR3 in DNA: TGTGCCAGCAGCCTTCTACAGGGGACCCCGGCAGCTTTCTTT.

At least ten counts were recorded for this clonotype. The gene calls are TRBV27 and TRBJ1-2; D uncertain. CDR1 is MNHEY and CDR2 is SMNVEV in the germline V gene (reference sequence). V was pared by 5 bases and J by 1 base, with 14 bases between. The CDR3 has 15 residues. In DNA, the CDR3 is TGTGCCAGCAGTACCCTCGGAAGGAATAACTATGGCTACACCTTC. Residues: CASSTLGRNNYGYTF.

This clonotype was counted at least ten times. At one boundary the junction diverges from the germline segment, which might be a read error. The rearrangement joins TRBV4-1 to TRBJ1-5; no firm D call. CDR1 and CDR2 from the germline V gene are MGHRA and YSYEKL. The CDR3 has 14 residues. The CDR3 nucleotides are TGCGCCAGCAGCCAAGATCCTGTTGATCAGCCCCAGAATTTT. Its protein product is CASSQDPVDQPQNF.

This clonotype was observed at least ten times. The rearrangement uses TRBV12-3 or TRBV12-4 and TRBJ2-1; 12 bases are shared with TRBD2. V was pared by 2 bases and J by 9 bases, with 5 bases of the junction left unmatched. The CDR3 has 15 amino acids. The CDR3 region is CASSLRTSGVVEQFF. The DNA for the CDR3 is TGTGCCAGCAGTTTAAGGACTAGCGGGGTAGTTGAGCAGTTCTTC.

This clonotype occurred many times. This chain links TRBV6-2 or TRBV6-3 with TRBJ2-1, with TRBD2 matching over 10 bases. The length of the CDR3 is 15 residues. Looked up from germline, CDR1 is MNHEY and CDR2 is SVGEGT. With 5 bases clipped from V and 0 bases from J, the junction kept 1 base outside the gene matches. CDR3 residues: CASSIAGGSYNEQFF. CDR3 coding DNA: TGTGCCAGCAGTATAGCGGGGGGCTCCTACAATGAGCAGTTCTTC.

This clonotype has a count of ten or more. This sequence joins TRBV12-3 or TRBV12-4 and TRBJ2-5; D may be TRBD2 (6 bases). Trimming took off 6 bases at V and 0 bases at J, with 17 bases between the two ends. CDR3 length: 16 residues. Here the CDR3 DNA reads TGTGCCAGCAGACCTAACACCGGGGGACACCAAGAGACCCAGTACTTC. Translated, it gives CASRPNTGGHQETQYF.

This clonotype was recorded at least ten times. The chain joins TRBV7-2 to TRBJ1-2; TRBD1 agrees at 7 bases. V lost 1 base, J lost 4 bases, and 3 bases stayed unmatched. CDR1 and CDR2 from the germline V gene are SGHTA and FQGNSA. The length of the CDR3 is 14 residues. CDR3 protein: CASSLDRGFYGYTF. The CDR3 bases are TGTGCCAGCAGCTTAGACAGGGGCTTCTATGGCTACACCTTC.

This clonotype was counted ten times or more. The chain recombines TRBV5-1 with TRBJ2-5; the match to TRBD2 covers 8 bases. The CDR3 totals 14 residues. V trimming: 4 bases; J trimming: 2 bases; junction bases outside the gene matches: 4. Germline V CDR1 and CDR2: SGHRS, YFSETQ. The CDR3 DNA reads TGCGCCAGCAGCCCGGGGGGGAGACAAGAGACCCAGTACTTC. Its translation is CASSPGGRQETQYF.

V gene TRBV25-1 combines with J gene TRBJ2-7; D possibly corresponds to TRBD1 (6 bases). Germline CDR1 is MGHDK and CDR2 is SYGVNS. Trimming pared 8 bases from V and 0 bases from J, leaving 14 bases between. CDR3 length equals 14 residues. The CDR3, as DNA: TGTGCCAGCCAGGACAGTTTTCCCTCCTACGAGCAGTACTTC. This codes for CASQDSFPSYEQYF.

The sample holds a few counts of this clonotype. The chain has TRBV4-1 and TRBJ1-6; TRBD1 aligns across 10 bases. CDR1 and CDR2 from the germline V gene are MGHRA and YSYEKL. CDR3 length: 16 residues. V shed 2 bases and J 14 bases; nucleotides not matched to a gene: 12. The CDR3 loop reads CASSQNPGQGSGALHF. DNA of the CDR3: TGCGCCAGCAGCCAAAATCCGGGACAGGGGTCCGGGGCCCTCCACTTT.

Many counts were recorded for this clonotype. V usage is TRBV10-2 and J usage is TRBJ1-1, with D possibly TRBD1 on 5 matching bases. CDR1 is WSHSY, CDR2 SAAADI, per germline. Between the trimmed V and J ends, which lost 8 bases and 1 base, there was a span of 14 bases. The CDR3 is 14 residues long. The CDR3 coding sequence is TGCGCCAGCCGCCGCAACGGACAGAACACTGAAGCTTTCTTT. It encodes CASRRNGQNTEAFF.

This clonotype was counted at least ten times. The chain has TRBV5-1 and TRBJ1-3; TRBD1 might be the D (6 bases). Germline assignment: CDR1 SGHRS and CDR2 YFSETQ. V lost 0 bases and J 8 bases, leaving 12 bases between the germline ends. The CDR3 is made up of 14 amino acids. The CDR3 nucleotides read TGCGCCAGCAGCTTGGAAGGGGGAAGAGACACCATATATTTT. Encoded protein: CASSLEGGRDTIYF.

This clonotype was counted many times. V is TRBV5-1 and J is TRBJ1-1; tentative D call: TRBD1 (6 bases). V gave up 0 bases and J gave up 5 bases, with 11 bases separating them. There are 14 residues in the CDR3. CDR1 and CDR2 (germline): SGHRS, YFSETQ. CDR3 DNA sequence: TGCGCCAGCAGCTTGGTTACAGGGCGAACTGAAGCTTTCTTT. Translated, it gives CASSLVTGRTEAFF.

This clonotype was detected many times. The chain joins TRBV5-1 to TRBJ2-3, with 9 bases identical to TRBD1. The junction had 7 bases not matched to a gene; V was cut back by 2 bases and J by 3 bases. This CDR3 is 16 amino acids long. Germline V gives CDR1 SGHRS, CDR2 YFSETQ. DNA of the CDR3: TGCGCCAGCAGCTTTCCGGACAGGGGACGAACAGATACGCAGTATTTT. Its translation: CASSFPDRGRTDTQYF.

The table lists this clonotype with a count of one. A much more abundant neighbour one base away suggests this may be a read error. As the CDR3 is not closed by the conserved phenylalanine or tryptophan, this likely results from a read error. This chain uses TRBV20-1 with TRBJ2-1; 8 bases match TRBD2. The CDR3 is 16 amino acids. V lost 3 bases and J lost 4; bases outside the gene matches: 11. CDR1 DFQATT and CDR2 SNEGSKA come from the germline V gene (reference sequence). CDR3 in DNA: TGCAGTGCTAGGGAATTTAACGGGGGGGCATACAATGAGCAGTTCTTA. Amino acids: CSAREFNGGAYNEQFL.

This clonotype came up many times. The genes are TRBV6-2 or TRBV6-3 and TRBJ2-6; D is perhaps TRBD1 (5 bases). Germline V lookup: CDR1 MNHEY, CDR2 SVGEGT. The CDR3 consists of 16 residues. Trimming cost V 0 bases and J 2 bases, with 8 bases left between them. The CDR3 DNA reads TGTGCCAGCAGTTACTCCAGGGTAACTGGGGCCAACGTCCTGACTTTC. It yields the protein CASSYSRVTGANVLTF.

On this clonotype itself: This could be a read error, since a much larger clone is one nucleotide away. The CDR3 nucleotides read TGTGCCAGCAAGGTGGCCGGGACCTGGGGCTATGGCTACACCTTC. It is translated as CASKVAGTWGYGYTF. J is TRBJ1-2 and V is TRBV12-3 or TRBV12-4; a weak D match, TRBD1 (5 bases). V shed 7 bases and J shed 4 bases, with 19 bases lying between them. The CDR3 is made up of 15 amino acids.